These 13 T cell receptor beta chains were sequenced from one sample in a study of post-analysis software for immune sequencing data. Points from the study as a whole: In patients, roughly five TRBV segments were more frequent than in controls, with TRBV5-6, TRBV5-1 and TRBV20-1 among them.

Their target antigens are unknown. The TCR beta cDNA libraries contained unique molecular identifiers. TCRdb itself ran the PCR reads through MiXCR, one entry per CDR3 protein. Here the sample spans approximately 730,000 distinct CDR3 sequences, about 27% being singletons. What was sequenced was blood. The receptors here all came from a girl aged 5 to 17 with multiple sclerosis.

This chain joins TRBV20-1 and TRBJ1-1; the D gene is possibly TRBD1 (6 bases). V lost 2 bases and J lost 1, with 11 bases in between. The CDR3 is 14 amino acids. Germline CDR1 and CDR2: DFQATT and SNEGSKA (reference sequence). The CDR3 nucleotides are TGCAGTGCTAGATATGGGGGCCGGAACACTGAAGCTTTCTTT. Translating gives CSARYGGRNTEAFF.

This clonotype was counted only a few times. This rearrangement joins TRBV27 to TRBJ1-5; D perhaps matches TRBD1 (5 bases). The V gene's germline CDR1 is MNHEY and CDR2 SMNVEV (reference sequence). CDR3 size: 13 residues. V gave up 5 bases and J gave up 5 bases, with 10 bases separating them. The CDR3 DNA follows: TGTGCCAGCAGTGCCCGGGACGATCAGCCCCAGCATTTT. Translating gives CASSARDDQPQHF.

DNA of the CDR3: TGCAGTGCTAGAGCCCCGCTCGGGCAAGAGGGCGAGCAGTACTTC. Its translation: CSARAPLGQEGEQYF. V and J are TRBV20-1 and TRBJ2-5; the D gene is possibly TRBD2 (5 bases). Gene TRBJ2-7 matches the end of the DNA better, so the J call may be wrong. There are 15 residues in the CDR3. Per the germline V gene, CDR1 is DFQATT and CDR2 is SNEGSKA (reference sequence).

V is TRBV12-3 or TRBV12-4 and J is TRBJ2-7; maybe TRBD1 (6 bases). The J call may be wrong; the DNA end is better matched by TRBJ2-5. There are 16 residues in the CDR3. The CDR3 loop is CASSSGQRAPQETQYF. The DNA for the CDR3 is TGTGCCAGCAGTTCTGGACAGAGGGCTCCTCAAGAGACCCAGTACTTC.

This sequence joins TRBV25-1 and TRBJ1-2; D gene uncertain. Germline values: CDR1 MGHDK, CDR2 SYGVNS. Trimming took off 1 base at V and 8 bases at J, with 11 bases between the two ends. This CDR3 has 13 amino acids. The CDR3 nucleotides are TGTGCCAGCAGTGAATGGGGTATTAGCGGCTACACCTTC. Residues: CASSEWGISGYTF.

This clonotype occurred a few times. This chain links TRBV6-6 with TRBJ2-5; unclear D gene. This CDR3 contains 15 residues. Trimming left V 2 bases short and J 5 bases short, with 15 bases between. The V gene's germline CDR1 is MNHNY and CDR2 SVGAGI (reference sequence). The CDR3 loop reads CASSYDFGSRETQYF. In DNA form, the CDR3 reads TGTGCCAGCAGTTACGACTTTGGGTCGCGGGAGACCCAGTACTTC.

The sample holds a few counts of this clonotype. This chain links TRBV20-1 with TRBJ2-1; D remains ambiguous. The V and J ends lost 3 bases and 2 bases respectively, with 11 bases between them. Germline values: CDR1 DFQATT, CDR2 SNEGSKA (reference sequence). The CDR3 has 14 amino acids. The CDR3 bases are TGCAGTGCTAGTTCAGACACCCCCTACAATGAGCAGTTCTTC. This gives the protein CSASSDTPYNEQFF.

The rearrangement uses TRBV7-6 and TRBJ2-1; 9 bases fit TRBD2. Trimming cost V 5 bases and J 3 bases; bases outside gene matches: 5. Germline CDR1 reads SGHVS; CDR2 reads FNYEAQ. The CDR3 runs to 15 residues. This chain's CDR3 is CASSVSGRSYNEQFF. CDR3 bases: TGTGCCAGCAGCGTAAGCGGGAGGAGCTACAATGAGCAGTTCTTC.

The rearrangement links TRBV5-6 to TRBJ2-1, with 7 nucleotides matching TRBD2. The CDR3 loop spans 15 amino acids. V lost 4 bases to trimming and J lost 2 bases; unmatched junction nucleotides: 6. Germline loops: CDR1 SGHDT, CDR2 YYEEEE. CDR3 nucleotides: TGTGCCAGCAGCCGGTTCGGGGGGACCTACAATGAGCAGTTCTTC. Translating gives CASSRFGGTYNEQFF.

This clonotype was seen a few times. This chain connects TRBV28 to TRBJ2-1, with TRBD2 matching over 8 bases. The CDR3 length is 14 residues. CDR1 and CDR2 (germline): MDHEN, SYDVKM. With V trimmed by 3 bases and J by 7 bases, 5 bases remained unmatched. Written as DNA, the CDR3 is TGTGCCAGCAGTTTCTCGGCGGGGGGTAATGAGCAGTTCTTC. Amino acid sequence: CASSFSAGGNEQFF.

This sequence joins TRBV7-8 and TRBJ1-5, with a tentative D call TRBD1 (5 bases). Trimming took 1 base from V and 0 from J, leaving 16 bases between them. The CDR3 extends over 18 amino acids. Looked up from germline, CDR1 is SGHVS and CDR2 is FQNEAQ. The CDR3: CASSLGSWGFDSNQPQHF. The CDR3, as DNA: TGTGCCAGCAGCTTAGGGTCGTGGGGGTTCGATAGCAATCAGCCCCAGCATTTT.

The rearrangement links TRBV7-2 to TRBJ1-2; no clear D gene. Trimming pared 3 bases from V and 2 bases from J, leaving 13 bases between. Germline V gives CDR1 SGHTA, CDR2 FQGNSA. The length of the CDR3 is 15 residues. The CDR3 DNA is TGTGCCAGCAGCTTTAAGGAGGGCTCCAACTATGGCTACACCTTC. Translated: CASSFKEGSNYGYTF. The full variable domain, with the rest looked up from reference TRBV7-2 and TRBJ1-2, is GAGVSQSPSNKVTEKGKDVELRCDPISGHTALYWYRQSLGQGLEFLIYFQGNSAPDKSGLPSDRFSAERTGGSVSTLTIQRTQQEDSAVYLCASSFKEGSNYGYTFGSGTRLTVV.

The rearrangement uses TRBV29-1 and TRBJ2-2; D unresolved. Germline V gene lookup returns CDR1 SQVTM and CDR2 ANQGSEA. This CDR3 is built from 13 residues. V gave up 3 bases and J gave up 3 bases, with 8 bases separating them. CDR3 coding DNA: TGCAGCGTTGAGCCTCCCCACACCGGGGAGCTGTTTTTT. Translating it yields CSVEPPHTGELFF.